Listed below are T cell receptor beta chains from one sample, sequenced in a study of blood T cell repertoires in COVID-19. Method: immunoSEQ multiplex PCR; TCRdb's copy keeps in-frame clones and lacks some. The repertoire holds 98,000 or so clones, 88% seen once, with over 2% in the top ten. The sequencing sample was made of peripheral blood. These receptors were obtained from a human donor in a cohort sampled during active COVID-19. Both conserved end residues are part of each CDR3. D genes are given only for firm matches. Only some rows state a clone size, as once, few, many or a class for expanded clones.

DNA: TGTGCCAGCAGCTGGTCTTCAGGGTTAGAGACCCAGTACTTC
CDR3: CASSWSSGLETQYF
J: TRBJ2-5
V: TRBV5-4
size: .
D: .

DNA: TGTGCCAGCAGACCCAGGGGGAACGGGGAGCTGTTTTTT
CDR3: CASRPRGNGELFF
J: TRBJ2-2
V: TRBV28
size: .
D: TRBD1

DNA: TGTGCCACCAGTGTTCTGGGGGACTCCAACTATGGCTACACCTTC
CDR3: CATSVLGDSNYGYTF
J: TRBJ1-2
V: TRBV24-1
size: .
D: .

DNA: TGTGCCAGTAGTTTCGGGGGTAGCGGGGGGACTATAAGAGGGCAGTTCTTC
CDR3: CASSFGGSGGTIRGQFF
J: TRBJ2-1
V: TRBV28
size: .
D: TRBD2

DNA: TGTGCCAGCAGCGATCCGGAACAGGGCTTCTATGGCTACACCTTC
CDR3: CASSDPEQGFYGYTF
J: TRBJ1-2
V: TRBV14
size: .
D: .

DNA: TGTGCCAGCAGCCGTGGGAGCGCGAACACCGGGGAGCTGTTTTTT
CDR3: CASSRGSANTGELFF
J: TRBJ2-2
V: TRBV7-9
size: .
D: .

DNA: TGTGCCAGCAGCCTCCGGGCCGGGGAGCTGTTTTTT
CDR3: CASSLRAGELFF
J: TRBJ2-2
V: TRBV28
size: once
D: .

DNA: TGTGCCTGGCGGAGACTACCCAGTCCTAGGGATACGCAGTATTTT
CDR3: CAWRRLPSPRDTQYF
J: TRBJ2-3
V: TRBV30
size: .
D: .

DNA: TGTGCCAGTACAGGGGGTTCTGAGACCCAGTACTTC
CDR3: CASTGGSETQYF
J: TRBJ2-5
V: TRBV2
size: .
D: TRBD1

DNA: TGTGCCAGCAGTACTCTCCAGGGAAGGCAGTACTTC
CDR3: CASSTLQGRQYF
J: TRBJ2-7
V: TRBV7-9
size: .
D: .

DNA: TGTGCCAGCAGTGAAGCGGGACTAGCGGGGGGGCAGAATGAGCAGTTCTTC
CDR3: CASSEAGLAGGQNEQFF
J: TRBJ2-1
V: TRBV6-1
size: .
D: TRBD2

DNA: TGTGCCAGCTCACCCTCGTCGACAGGGTTGCATGGCTACACCTTC
CDR3: CASSPSSTGLHGYTF
J: TRBJ1-2
V: TRBV18
size: .
D: TRBD1

DNA: TGTGCCAGCAGTTTACTGGACAGGGATCGAAGCGAGCAGTACTTC
CDR3: CASSLLDRDRSEQYF
J: TRBJ2-7
V: TRBV28
size: .
D: TRBD1

DNA: TGTGCCAGCAGCCAGGAAGGAGGCGGGAGTGGAGAGACCCAGTACTTC
CDR3: CASSQEGGGSGETQYF
J: TRBJ2-5
V: TRBV3-1/TRBV3-2
size: once
D: TRBD2

DNA: TGTGCCAGCAGACCGGACAGGGCAGGTTCACCCCTCCACTTT
CDR3: CASRPDRAGSPLHF
J: TRBJ1-6
V: TRBV7-8
size: .
D: TRBD1

DNA: TGTGCCAGCAGTTACGGTCAGGGGGTACTGAACACTGAAGCTTTCTTT
CDR3: CASSYGQGVLNTEAFF
J: TRBJ1-1
V: TRBV6-5
size: .
D: TRBD1

DNA: TGTGCCAGCAGCTTAGGGAGCGGGGCCTCCGGGAAGCAGTACTTC
CDR3: CASSLGSGASGKQYF
J: TRBJ2-7
V: TRBV7-6
size: .
D: TRBD2

DNA: TGTGCCAGTAGTATCCTGGGGGGGACAGGGCAATCCGAGCAGTACTTC
CDR3: CASSILGGTGQSEQYF
J: TRBJ2-7
V: TRBV19
size: .
D: TRBD1

DNA: TGCGCCAGCAGTGAGGGAGTACAGGGGTTTCAAGAGACCCAGTACTTC
CDR3: CASSEGVQGFQETQYF
J: TRBJ2-5
V: TRBV10-2
size: .
D: TRBD1

DNA: TGTGCCAGCAGTTACCCCAGGACGAACACCGGGGAGCTGTTTTTT
CDR3: CASSYPRTNTGELFF
J: TRBJ2-2
V: TRBV6-6
size: .
D: .

DNA: TGTGCCAGCAGCGACTCCACAGGGGGGACCCTCTACGAGCAGTACTTC
CDR3: CASSDSTGGTLYEQYF
J: TRBJ2-7
V: TRBV7-9
size: once
D: TRBD1

DNA: TGTGCCAGCAGTGTGACAGGCTCTGGGGCCAACGTCCTGACTTTC
CDR3: CASSVTGSGANVLTF
J: TRBJ2-6
V: TRBV2
size: .
D: .

DNA: TGTGCCAGCAGCGGGCGGGAGTACTCTGGGGCCAACGTCCTGACTTTC
CDR3: CASSGREYSGANVLTF
J: TRBJ2-6
V: TRBV7-9
size: .
D: TRBD2

DNA: TGTGCCAGTACCCGGGACAGGGGGACGGGCTCCTACAATGAGCAGTTCTTC
CDR3: CASTRDRGTGSYNEQFF
J: TRBJ2-1
V: TRBV19
size: few
D: TRBD1

DNA: TGTGCCAGCGAAACACTAGCGGGGACCACAGATACGCAGTATTTT
CDR3: CASETLAGTTDTQYF
J: TRBJ2-3
V: TRBV2
size: .
D: TRBD2

DNA: TGTGCCAGCAGTGACTCAGGGACAGTAAAGAACACCGGGGAGCTGTTTTTT
CDR3: CASSDSGTVKNTGELFF
J: TRBJ2-2
V: TRBV25-1
size: once
D: TRBD1

DNA: TGCGCCAGCAGCCTTTCGGGTAGCGGATACACCGGGGAGCTGTTTTTT
CDR3: CASSLSGSGYTGELFF
J: TRBJ2-2
V: TRBV4-1
size: few
D: .

DNA: TGCGCCAGCAGCCAAGGACTTTTCTCCATCACCGGGGAGCTGTTTTTT
CDR3: CASSQGLFSITGELFF
J: TRBJ2-2
V: TRBV4-1
size: .
D: .

DNA: TGTGCCAGCAGCCAGTGGGCAGTCAATGAGCAGTTCTTC
CDR3: CASSQWAVNEQFF
J: TRBJ2-1
V: TRBV14
size: .
D: .

DNA: TGTGCCACCAGTGACCCCCGGAGTGTCTACAATGAGCAGTTCTTC
CDR3: CATSDPRSVYNEQFF
J: TRBJ2-1
V: TRBV24-1
size: .
D: .

DNA: TGTGCCATCCCCTCCGGGGGATTAAACACCGGGGAGCTGTTTTTT
CDR3: CAIPSGGLNTGELFF
J: TRBJ2-2
V: TRBV28
size: .
D: .

DNA: TGTGCCAGCAGCTTAGTAGGGACTAGCGGGGGGGCCAGGAATGAGCAGTTCTTC
CDR3: CASSLVGTSGGARNEQFF
J: TRBJ2-1
V: TRBV7-9
size: .
D: TRBD2

DNA: TGCGCCAGCAGCGGGGAGGTACTCATTGGGAACACTGAAGCTTTCTTT
CDR3: CASSGEVLIGNTEAFF
J: TRBJ1-1
V: TRBV4-1
size: .
D: .

DNA: TGTGCCAGCAGTGCGGACAGGGGGAGAGGGGACACTGAAGCTTTCTTT
CDR3: CASSADRGRGDTEAFF
J: TRBJ1-1
V: TRBV5-5
size: .
D: TRBD1

DNA: TGTGCCAGCACTCGACAGGGATATGAAAAACTGTTTTTT
CDR3: CASTRQGYEKLFF
J: TRBJ1-4
V: TRBV2
size: .
D: TRBD1

DNA: TGTGCCAGCAGTGAATCCAGAACGGACAAGGGCGCAGATACGCAGTATTTT
CDR3: CASSESRTDKGADTQYF
J: TRBJ2-3
V: TRBV6-1
size: .
D: .

DNA: TGTGCCAGCAGTGAATTTGCGACTAGCGGGAGGGCAGATACGCAGTATTTT
CDR3: CASSEFATSGRADTQYF
J: TRBJ2-3
V: TRBV6-4
size: .
D: TRBD2

DNA: TGTGCCAGCAGCCCGACAGCAGGAGCTGGAAACACCATATATTTT
CDR3: CASSPTAGAGNTIYF
J: TRBJ1-3
V: TRBV6-5
size: .
D: .

DNA: TGCGCCAGCAGCTTGCCCGAGCGGGGGGGCCGGGGCGAGACCCAGTACTTC
CDR3: CASSLPERGGRGETQYF
J: TRBJ2-5
V: TRBV5-1
size: .
D: TRBD2

DNA: TGTGCCATCAGTGACAAGGGGGACACTGAAGCTTTCTTT
CDR3: CAISDKGDTEAFF
J: TRBJ1-1
V: TRBV10-3
size: .
D: .

DNA: TGTGCCAGCAGCCGCGACAGCCTGTCTGAAGCTTTCTTT
CDR3: CASSRDSLSEAFF
J: TRBJ1-1
V: TRBV11-3
size: .
D: .

DNA: TGTGCCAGCAGTTTATCCTTCGCGGGTGACACTGAAGCTTTCTTT
CDR3: CASSLSFAGDTEAFF
J: TRBJ1-1
V: TRBV27
size: .
D: .

DNA: TGTGCCACCAGTGGACTAGCAGGGACCGGGGAGCTGTTTTTT
CDR3: CATSGLAGTGELFF
J: TRBJ2-2
V: TRBV24-1
size: .
D: TRBD2

DNA: TGTGCCAGCAGCCCCAGGACTAGCGGAAGCACAGATACGCAGTATTTT
CDR3: CASSPRTSGSTDTQYF
J: TRBJ2-3
V: TRBV5-4
size: .
D: TRBD2

DNA: TGTGCCAGCAGCTCCGGGACAGGGGTTAATCAGCCCCAGCATTTT
CDR3: CASSSGTGVNQPQHF
J: TRBJ1-5
V: TRBV5-6
size: .
D: TRBD1

DNA: TGTGCCAGCAGCTTAGGGGACAAACGTAGCAATCAGCCCCAGCATTTT
CDR3: CASSLGDKRSNQPQHF
J: TRBJ1-5
V: TRBV11-3
size: .
D: .

DNA: TGTGCCAGCAGTCGGGACTTCTACAATGAGCAGTTCTTC
CDR3: CASSRDFYNEQFF
J: TRBJ2-1
V: TRBV6-5
size: .
D: .

DNA: TGCGCCAGCAGCATTACAGGGGGCGCTAACTATGGCTACACCTTC
CDR3: CASSITGGANYGYTF
J: TRBJ1-2
V: TRBV4-1
size: .
D: TRBD1

DNA: TGTGCCAGCAGGTTAGACAGGGGGAAAGCCACAGATACGCAGTATTTT
CDR3: CASRLDRGKATDTQYF
J: TRBJ2-3
V: TRBV11-2
size: .
D: TRBD1

DNA: TGTGCCAGCAGCCAAGATTGGTCAGGGGATAATTCACCCCTCCACTTT
CDR3: CASSQDWSGDNSPLHF
J: TRBJ1-6
V: TRBV14
size: .
D: .

DNA: TGTGCCAGCAGCGCCCCAGGGGGCGGCAATCAGCCCCAGCATTTT
CDR3: CASSAPGGGNQPQHF
J: TRBJ1-5
V: TRBV7-9
size: few
D: TRBD1

DNA: TGTGCCAGCAGCGTTTCGGGAGCCCCCTACAATGAGCAGTTCTTC
CDR3: CASSVSGAPYNEQFF
J: TRBJ2-1
V: TRBV9
size: .
D: .

DNA: TGTGCCAGTAGGACTAGCCTCCACGAGCAGTACTTC
CDR3: CASRTSLHEQYF
J: TRBJ2-7
V: TRBV2
size: .
D: TRBD2

DNA: TGTGCCAGCTTCTCAGAAACCCAATACCTCTACGAGCAGTACTTC
CDR3: CASFSETQYLYEQYF
J: TRBJ2-7
V: TRBV5-5
size: .
D: .

DNA: TGTGCCAGCAGCGCAGTCTCCGGGACTAGCGGGAGTTATACAGATACGCAGTATTTT
CDR3: CASSAVSGTSGSYTDTQYF
J: TRBJ2-3
V: TRBV13
size: .
D: TRBD2

DNA: TGTGCCAGCAGCCCGGGACAGACGAGCTCCTACGAGCAGTACTTC
CDR3: CASSPGQTSSYEQYF
J: TRBJ2-7
V: TRBV28
size: .
D: TRBD1

DNA: TGTGCCAGCAGCTCGGGACAGGACTTCTACGAGCAGTACTTC
CDR3: CASSSGQDFYEQYF
J: TRBJ2-7
V: TRBV7-9
size: .
D: TRBD1

DNA: TGTGCCAGCAGCTCTTGGAACACCGGGGCTTTCTTT
CDR3: CASSSWNTGAFF
J: TRBJ1-1
V: TRBV11-3
size: few
D: .

DNA: TGTGCCAGCAGCTTAACTGTAGAGACCCAGTACTTC
CDR3: CASSLTVETQYF
J: TRBJ2-5
V: TRBV11-2
size: .
D: .